The subject of this entry is one T cell receptor beta chain. What it recognizes is unknown. These data are taken from a study of blood T cells in healthy people across ages. The study's findings and limits: Comparison with aged donors showed that long-lived donors had more naive CD4+ cells and higher diversity. The study could not conclusively compare naive and antigen-experienced cells, given its unsorted PBMCs.

Primers used in a second PCR of roughly 6 to 12 cycles were a sample-barcoded 5' primer and a J-beta primer mix. MiXCR was run by TCRdb on the 5' RACE reads, yielding one entry per CDR3 protein. The table records about 680,000 distinct CDR3 sequences, approximately 50% of them present only once. The CDR3 has 12 amino acids. From germline, CDR1 is DFQATT and CDR2 SNEGSKA (reference sequence). The V end was cut by 2 bases, the J end by 6 bases, with 5 bases between. The source is a woman aged 55-70 years in good health. Source material: blood. The chain is built from TRBV20-1 and TRBJ1-6; D call uncertain. DNA for the CDR3: TGCAGTGCTAGACAGTTTAATTCACCCCTCCACTTT. This sequence encodes CSARQFNSPLHF.